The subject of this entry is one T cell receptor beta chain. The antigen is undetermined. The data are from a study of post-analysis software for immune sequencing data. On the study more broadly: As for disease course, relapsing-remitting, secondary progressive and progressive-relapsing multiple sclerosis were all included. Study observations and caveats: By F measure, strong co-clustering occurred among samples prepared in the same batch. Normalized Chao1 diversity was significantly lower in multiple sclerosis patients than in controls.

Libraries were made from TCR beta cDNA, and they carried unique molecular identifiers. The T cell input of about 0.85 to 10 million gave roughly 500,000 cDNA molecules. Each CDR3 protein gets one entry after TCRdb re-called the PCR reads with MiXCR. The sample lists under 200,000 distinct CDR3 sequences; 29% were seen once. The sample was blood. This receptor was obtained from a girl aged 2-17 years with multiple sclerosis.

The chain's CDR3 is CASSIQGPHTNEQFF. Written as DNA, the CDR3 is TGTGCCAGTAGTATCCAGGGACCGCACACGAATGAGCAGTTCTTC. This sequence joins TRBV19 and TRBJ2-1; the D call may be TRBD1 or TRBD2 (5 bases each). Deletions cut 3 bases from V and 7 bases from J, with 16 bases between. Germline V gene sequence: CDR1 LNHDA, CDR2 SQIVND (reference sequence). This CDR3 has 15 amino acids.